The 8 T cell receptor beta chains below come from one sample, sequenced in a study of shared clonotypes between healthy human individuals. The assay was immunoSEQ multiplex PCR, and TCRdb's table has in-frame clones only and misses some. The sample includes 2 million to 2.5 million clones, approximately 94% of them seen just once. Sequencing used naive CD4+ T cells sorted from blood. The subset: CD45RA+ positively selected. Receptor source: a man between 18 and 29 years old in good health.

V and J are TRBV5-6 and TRBJ1-3; TRBD1 matches at 8 bases. The length of the CDR3 is 16 residues. Germline V gene sequence: CDR1 SGHDT, CDR2 YYEEEE. With V trimmed by 0 bases and J by 2 bases, 4 bases remained unmatched. This CDR3 is CASSLAQGAAGNTIYF. CDR3 nucleotides: TGTGCCAGCAGCTTGGCGCAGGGGGCTGCTGGAAACACCATATATTTT.

The J gene is TRBJ2-3, the V gene TRBV6-6, with D perhaps TRBD1 or TRBD2 (5 bases each). CDR3 size: 13 residues. V was shortened by 6 bases and J by 2 bases, with 9 bases between the two germline ends. Germline loops: CDR1 MNHNY, CDR2 SVGAGI (reference sequence). The CDR3 reads CASRSGATDTQYF. CDR3 in DNA: TGTGCCAGCAGATCCGGGGCCACAGATACGCAGTATTTT.

This sequence joins TRBV5-4 and TRBJ2-3; TRBD1 agrees at 8 bases. Trimming took 0 bases from V and 2 from J; bases not matched to a gene: 2. Germline lookup yields CDR1 SGHNT and CDR2 YYREEE (reference sequence). The CDR3 is made up of 15 amino acids. The CDR3 spells CASSLGRGLTDTQYF. The CDR3 coding sequence is TGTGCCAGCAGCTTGGGCAGGGGGCTCACAGATACGCAGTATTTT.

Here the CDR3 DNA reads TGTGCCTGGAACAGGACAGGTGATTTCTATGGCTACACCTTC. Its translation: CAWNRTGDFYGYTF. The chain recombines TRBV30 with TRBJ1-2, with TRBD1 identical over 7 bases. Germline CDR1 is GTSNPN and CDR2 is SVGIG (reference sequence). The CDR3 consists of 14 residues. The V gene end was trimmed by 4 bases and the J gene end by 4 bases; junction bases not matched to a gene: 9.

Details on this clone: This same CDR3 is encoded by further DNA sequences in the sample. J is TRBJ1-1 and V is TRBV10-1; no clear D gene. Germline CDR1 WNHNN, CDR2 SYGVQD (reference sequence). The V end lost 3 bases, the J end lost 1 base, and 6 bases lay between the germline ends. There are 13 residues in the CDR3. The CDR3 here is CASSEPGNTEAFF. CDR3 sequence (DNA): TGCGCCAGCAGTGAACCGGGGAACACTGAAGCTTTCTTT.

The chain links TRBV10-3 to TRBJ2-7; TRBD2 matches at 10 bases. The CDR3 is made up of 14 amino acids. V dropped 5 bases and J dropped 4; count of bases not matched to a gene: 5. Germline V lookup: CDR1 ENHRY, CDR2 SYGVKD. CDR3 bases: TGTGCCATCAGTACCGCTAGCGGGGGTTACGAGCAGTACTTC. This gives the protein CAISTASGGYEQYF.

Concerning this clone: The sample contains more than one DNA sequence encoding this CDR3. The chain uses TRBV9 and TRBJ1-2; tentatively, D is TRBD1 (5 bases). Germline V gene sequence: CDR1 SGDLS, CDR2 YYNGEE. The V and J ends lost 0 bases and 4 bases respectively, with 13 bases between them. The CDR3 consists of 15 residues. DNA for the CDR3: TGTGCCAGCAGCGTAGCCGGGCAGGGTGCCTATGGCTACACCTTC. Amino acid sequence: CASSVAGQGAYGYTF.

The V and J genes are TRBV5-4 and TRBJ2-3; D gene unclear. This CDR3 region has 13 residues. The germline gives CDR1 SGHNT, CDR2 YYREEE (reference sequence). Trimming took off 7 bases at V and 1 base at J, with 10 bases between the two ends. CDR3 nucleotide sequence: TGTGCCAGCTCCCGTAGGGGCACAGATACGCAGTATTTT. Residues: CASSRRGTDTQYF.